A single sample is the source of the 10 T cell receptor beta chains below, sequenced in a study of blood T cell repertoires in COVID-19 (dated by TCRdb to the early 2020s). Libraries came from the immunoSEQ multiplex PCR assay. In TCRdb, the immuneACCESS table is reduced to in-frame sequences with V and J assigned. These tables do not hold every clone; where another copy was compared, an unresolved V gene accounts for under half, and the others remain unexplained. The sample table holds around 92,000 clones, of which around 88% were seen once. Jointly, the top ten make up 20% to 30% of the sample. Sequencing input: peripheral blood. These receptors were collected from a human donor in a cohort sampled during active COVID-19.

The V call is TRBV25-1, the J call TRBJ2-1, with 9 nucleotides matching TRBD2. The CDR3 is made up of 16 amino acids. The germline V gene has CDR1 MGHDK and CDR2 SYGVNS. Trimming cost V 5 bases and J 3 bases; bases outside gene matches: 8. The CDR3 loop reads CASSQPGLAYYNEQFF. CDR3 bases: TGTGCCAGCAGTCAACCGGGACTAGCTTACTACAATGAGCAGTTCTTC.

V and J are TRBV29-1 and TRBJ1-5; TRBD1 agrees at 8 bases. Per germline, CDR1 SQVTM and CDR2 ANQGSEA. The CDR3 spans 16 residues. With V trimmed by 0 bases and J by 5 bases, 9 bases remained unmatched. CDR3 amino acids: CSVEDVGQGIDQPQHF. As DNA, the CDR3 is TGCAGCGTTGAAGACGTTGGACAGGGAATCGATCAGCCCCAGCATTTT.

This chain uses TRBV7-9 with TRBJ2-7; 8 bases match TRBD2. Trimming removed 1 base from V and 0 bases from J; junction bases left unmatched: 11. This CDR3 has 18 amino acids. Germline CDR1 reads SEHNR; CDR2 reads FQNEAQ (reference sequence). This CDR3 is CASSLGARSGGHSYEQYF. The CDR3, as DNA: TGTGCCAGCAGCTTAGGCGCTCGAAGCGGGGGACACTCCTACGAGCAGTACTTC.

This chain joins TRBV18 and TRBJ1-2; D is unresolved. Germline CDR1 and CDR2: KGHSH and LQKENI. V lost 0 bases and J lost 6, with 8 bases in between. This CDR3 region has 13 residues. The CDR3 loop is CASSPPNGDGYTF. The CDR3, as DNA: TGTGCCAGCTCACCACCAAACGGGGATGGCTACACCTTC.

The CDR3 DNA is TGTGCCAGCAGCAACCGACGGGGAGTAGCGGGAGCGACGGATACGCAGTATTTT. It encodes CASSNRRGVAGATDTQYF. V usage is TRBV7-2 and J usage is TRBJ2-3, with TRBD2 matching over 9 bases. Germline values: CDR1 SGHTA, CDR2 FQGNSA. V was pared by 5 bases and J by 6 bases, with 18 bases of the junction left unmatched. CDR3 length equals 18 residues.

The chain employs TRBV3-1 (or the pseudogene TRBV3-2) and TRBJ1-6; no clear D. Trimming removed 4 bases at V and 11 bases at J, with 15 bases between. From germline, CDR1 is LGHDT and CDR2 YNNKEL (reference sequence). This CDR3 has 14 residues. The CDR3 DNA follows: TGTGCCAGCAGCCCCACCACATTGGTTACACCCCTCCACTTT. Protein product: CASSPTTLVTPLHF.

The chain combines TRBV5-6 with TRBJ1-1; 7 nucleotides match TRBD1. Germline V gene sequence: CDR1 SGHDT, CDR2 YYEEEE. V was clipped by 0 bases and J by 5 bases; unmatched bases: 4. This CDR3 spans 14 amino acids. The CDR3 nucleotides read TGTGCCAGCAGCTTGGGACAGGGCGGGACTGAAGCTTTCTTT. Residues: CASSLGQGGTEAFF.

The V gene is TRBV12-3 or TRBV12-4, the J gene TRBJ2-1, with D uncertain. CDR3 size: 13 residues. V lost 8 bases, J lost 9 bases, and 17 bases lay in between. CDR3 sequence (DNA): TGTGCCAGCTCCATTTCTGACCGAGGTGAGCAGTTCTTC. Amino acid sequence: CASSISDRGEQFF.

The CDR3 loop reads CASSPQLAAYEQYF. The CDR3 DNA sequence: TGTGCCAGCAGCCCCCAGCTAGCGGCCTACGAGCAGTACTTC. The chain employs TRBV7-9 and TRBJ2-7, with 7 nucleotides matching TRBD2. V trimming: 5 bases; J trimming: 2 bases; junction bases outside the gene matches: 6. Per germline, CDR1 SEHNR and CDR2 FQNEAQ (reference sequence). This CDR3 spans 14 amino acids.

The CDR3 here is CASSPKNIDTDTQYF. DNA of the CDR3: TGTGCCAGCAGCCCCAAGAACATCGACACAGATACGCAGTATTTT. The rearrangement joins TRBV7-8 to TRBJ2-3; no definite D call. CDR1 is SGHVS, CDR2 FQNEAQ, per germline. The V gene lost 5 bases and the J gene lost 2 bases, with 14 bases spanning the gap. This CDR3 spans 15 amino acids. Full variable domain (remainder filled in from reference TRBV7-8 and TRBJ2-3): GAGVSQSPRYKVAKRGQDVALRCDPISGHVSLFWYQQALGQGPEFLTYFQNEAQLDKSGLPSDRFFAERPEGSVSTLKIQRTQQEDSAVYLCASSPKNIDTDTQYFGPGTRLTVL.